These 16 T cell receptor beta chains came from one sample sequenced in a study of blood T cell repertoires in COVID-19. The protocol was immunoSEQ multiplex PCR, while the TCRdb copy is restricted to in-frame clones and leaves out a portion. Of roughly 240,000 clones listed, 82% are singletons. Material: peripheral blood. All receptors come from a woman aged 65 to 85 with acute or convalescent COVID-19.

V is TRBV4-2 and J is TRBJ1-6, with D uncertain. Germline-derived CDR1 and CDR2 are LGHNA and YNFKEQ. The V and J ends lost 5 bases and 1 base respectively, with 18 bases between them. CDR3 size: 18 residues. The CDR3 region has the DNA TGTGCCAGCAGCTCACAATCTCCTCGAGGATCCTATAATTCACCCCTCCACTTT. This codes for CASSSQSPRGSYNSPLHF.

V and J are TRBV19 and TRBJ1-1; D gene uncertain. Germline V gene sequence: CDR1 LNHDA, CDR2 SQIVND (reference sequence). V was shortened by 2 bases and J by 7 bases, with 11 bases between the two germline ends. The CDR3 loop spans 13 amino acids. The CDR3 DNA reads as TGTGCCAGTAGTATAACGGTTAGAGTTGAAGCTTTCTTT. The encoded protein is CASSITVRVEAFF.

This chain links TRBV29-1 with TRBJ1-2, with no clear D. The CDR3 has 13 residues. Germline V lookup: CDR1 SQVTM, CDR2 ANQGSEA. The ends were cut back, 4 bases at V and 2 bases at J, with 11 bases in the middle. The CDR3 here is CSVVIRRNYGYTF. As DNA, the CDR3 is TGCAGCGTTGTGATCAGGAGGAACTATGGCTACACCTTC.

V gene TRBV6-5 combines with J gene TRBJ2-7, with TRBD2 identical over 7 bases. CDR1 MNHEY and CDR2 SVGAGI come from the germline V gene. Trimming took 6 bases from V and 2 from J; bases not matched to a gene: 4. The CDR3 is made up of 13 amino acids. CDR3 sequence: CASRGGSTYEQYF. CDR3 nucleotides: TGTGCCAGCAGGGGGGGGTCTACCTACGAGCAGTACTTC.

V gene TRBV6-2 or TRBV6-3 combines with J gene TRBJ2-7, with a tentative D call TRBD1 (5 bases). V was pared by 6 bases and J by 0 bases, with 15 bases between. The CDR3 loop spans 15 amino acids. Germline CDR1 is MNHEY and CDR2 is SVGEGT. As DNA, the CDR3 is TGTGCCAGCAGCGGCCCCAGGGTAACCTCCTACGAGCAGTACTTC. It codes for CASSGPRVTSYEQYF.

V gene TRBV5-8 combines with J gene TRBJ1-6, with TRBD1 as a possible D gene (5 bases). The germline V gene has CDR1 SGHTS and CDR2 YDEGEE. Trimming removed 4 bases at V and 7 bases at J, with 12 bases between. The CDR3 length is 14 residues. CDR3 sequence (DNA): TGTGCCAGCAGCCCGGGACTGTCAAATTCACCCCTCCACTTT. It codes for CASSPGLSNSPLHF.

The chain couples TRBV10-2 to TRBJ2-5; 10 bases align to TRBD1. V dropped 3 bases and J dropped 2; count of bases not matched to a gene: 9. The CDR3 contains 17 residues. CDR1 WSHSY and CDR2 SAAADI come from the germline V gene. The CDR3, as DNA: TGCGCCAGCAGTGATGGCCGAAGGACAGGGGGGCAAGAGACCCAGTACTTC. Translation gives CASSDGRRTGGQETQYF.

Of note for this clone: A junction boundary mismatches the germline segment, possibly from a read error. The CDR3 coding sequence is TGTGCCAGCAGCCCCGGGGGGGGGATGGGTCAGCCTCAGCATTTT. It codes for CASSPGGGMGQPQHF. J is TRBJ1-5 and V is TRBV7-2, with a tentative D call TRBD1 (5 bases). This CDR3 spans 15 amino acids. Germline lookup yields CDR1 SGHTA and CDR2 FQGNSA.

The sample holds a few counts of this clone. The chain employs TRBV18 and TRBJ1-2, with a weak D call TRBD1 (5 bases). Trimming removed 4 bases from V and 5 bases from J, with 17 bases in between. This CDR3 comprises 15 residues. Germline values: CDR1 KGHSH, CDR2 LQKENI. CDR3 DNA: TGTGCCAGCTCACAGGAACCGCAGGGTACTTATGGCTACACCTTC. Encoded protein: CASSQEPQGTYGYTF.

J is TRBJ1-1 and V is TRBV5-1; 9 nucleotides align to TRBD1. The CDR3 sequence is 18 residues long. The germline V gene has CDR1 SGHRS and CDR2 YFSETQ. With 4 bases clipped from V and 0 bases from J, the junction kept 13 bases outside the gene matches. DNA for the CDR3: TGCGCCAGCAGCCTAGCCGGGACAGGGAGCCCTATGAACACTGAAGCTTTCTTT. It yields the protein CASSLAGTGSPMNTEAFF.

The chain uses TRBV6-5 and TRBJ2-7, with 7 bases that match TRBD2. In germline, CDR1 is MNHEY, CDR2 SVGAGI. V trimming: 2 bases; J trimming: 4 bases; junction bases outside the gene matches: 8. This CDR3 has 15 amino acids. CDR3 loop: CASSYGGVAPYEQYF. The CDR3 coding sequence is TGTGCCAGCAGTTACGGGGGGGTGGCGCCGTACGAGCAGTACTTC.

This clone has just a few counts. The chain combines TRBV2 with TRBJ2-7; the match to TRBD1 covers 8 bases. The CDR3 has 16 residues. Germline CDR1 reads SNHLY; CDR2 reads FYNNEI. After removal of 2 bases from V and 6 bases from J, the junction contained 12 bases not matched to a gene. CDR3 DNA sequence: TGTGCCAGCAGTGAACGCCCAGGGGGCCTGAGTGGCGAGCAGTACTTC. This gives the protein CASSERPGGLSGEQYF.

CDR3 bases: TGTGCCAGCAGCAACCCCATTACCCAGTACTTC. Translation: CASSNPITQYF. V gene TRBV21-1 combines with J gene TRBJ2-5; the table gives TRBD1 as D, unverified against the DNA. TRBV21-1 corresponds to a pseudogene. There are 11 residues in the CDR3.

The chain has TRBV2 and TRBJ1-1, with 8 nucleotides matching TRBD1. The germline V gene has CDR1 SNHLY and CDR2 FYNNEI. Trimming cost V 7 bases and J 1 base; bases outside gene matches: 5. The CDR3 has 14 amino acids. The CDR3 is CASNYRGANTEAFF. CDR3 DNA: TGTGCCAGCAACTACAGGGGGGCGAACACTGAAGCTTTCTTT. The complete variable domain, with remaining parts taken from reference TRBV2 and TRBJ1-1, reads EPEVTQTPSHQVTQMGQEVILRCVPISNHLYFYWYRQILGQKVEFLVSFYNNEISEKSEIFDDQFSVERPDGSNFTLKIRSTKLEDSAMYFCASNYRGANTEAFFGQGTRLTVV.

This clone was detected only once. The chain links TRBV15 to TRBJ1-5; D is unresolved. V was trimmed by 1 base and J by 5 bases, leaving 9 bases between them. The CDR3 length is 14 residues. Looked up from germline, CDR1 is LNHNV and CDR2 is YYDKDF (reference sequence). As DNA, the CDR3 is TGTGCCACCAGCAGAGGAGGGCCCTATCAGCCCCAGCATTTT. Encoded protein: CATSRGGPYQPQHF.

The rearrangement links TRBV4-2 to TRBJ1-1, with D tentatively TRBD1 (6 bases). This CDR3 spans 16 amino acids. V was trimmed by 1 base and J by 7 bases, leaving 19 bases between them. CDR1 and CDR2 from the germline V gene are LGHNA and YNFKEQ. CDR3 in DNA: TGTGCCAGCAGCCAAGTCGGGATGGAGGGGGGGGTTGAAGCTTTCTTT. It codes for CASSQVGMEGGVEAFF.